This TCR beta chain is drawn from a study of T cells in narcolepsy. Germline V gives CDR1 MDHEN, CDR2 SYDVKM. The CDR3 spans 13 residues. V was clipped by 6 bases and J by 10 bases; unmatched bases: 10. Some clones are missing from TCRdb's copy, which holds only in-frame ones; the method was immunoSEQ multiplex PCR. The sample has 30,000 to 40,000 clones; roughly nine tenths are singletons. Sequences were obtained from CD45RA- memory CD4+ T cells from PBMCs. The rearrangement uses TRBV28 and TRBJ1-2; 8 bases fit TRBD1. The receptor's source is a human donor with narcolepsy. The CDR3 sequence is CASRQGGAQFYTF. CDR3 sequence (DNA): TGTGCCAGCAGACAGGGGGGGGCGCAGTTCTACACCTTC.